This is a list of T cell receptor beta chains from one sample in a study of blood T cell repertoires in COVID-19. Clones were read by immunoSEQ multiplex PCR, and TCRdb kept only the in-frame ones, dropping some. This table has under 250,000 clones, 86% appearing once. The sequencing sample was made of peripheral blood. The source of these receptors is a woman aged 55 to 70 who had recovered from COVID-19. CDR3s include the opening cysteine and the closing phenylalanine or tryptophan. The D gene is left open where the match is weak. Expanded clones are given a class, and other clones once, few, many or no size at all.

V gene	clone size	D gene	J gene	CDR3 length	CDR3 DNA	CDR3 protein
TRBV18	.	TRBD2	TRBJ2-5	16	TGTGCCAGCTCACTTCGGACTAGCGGGGGACAAGAGACCCAGTACTTC	CASSLRTSGGQETQYF
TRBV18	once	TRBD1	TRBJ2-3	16	TGTGCCAGCTCACCTACCGGGACAGCCCCCTCAGATACGCAGTATTTT	CASSPTGTAPSDTQYF
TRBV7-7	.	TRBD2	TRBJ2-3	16	TGTGCTAGCAGCGCCCTACTAGCGGGGGGCACAGATACGCAGTATTTT	CASSALLAGGTDTQYF
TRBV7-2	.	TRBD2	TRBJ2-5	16	TGTGCCAGCAGCAAAATTCTAGCGGGGGGGCGCGAGACCCAGTACTTC	CASSKILAGGRETQYF
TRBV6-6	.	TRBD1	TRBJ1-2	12	TGTGCCAGCAGTTTACAGGGGGCGGGTGACACCTTC	CASSLQGAGDTF
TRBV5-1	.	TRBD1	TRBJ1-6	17	TGCGCCAGCAGCGGTACAGGGGCCCCCTTGAATAATTCACCCCTCCACTTT	CASSGTGAPLNNSPLHF
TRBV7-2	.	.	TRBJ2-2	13	TGTGCCAGCAGTCCACTTAGCGCCGGGGAGCTGTTTTTT	CASSPLSAGELFF
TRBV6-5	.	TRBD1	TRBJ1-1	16	TGTGCCAGCAGTTACGCTTGGGACAGGGGAGGTACTGAAGCTTTCTTT	CASSYAWDRGGTEAFF
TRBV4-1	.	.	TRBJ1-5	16	TGCGCCAGCAGCCCACGATTGGATTCCCAGGCCCAGCCCCAGCATTTT	CASSPRLDSQAQPQHF
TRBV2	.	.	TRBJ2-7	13	TGTGCCAGCATATCCGGGGTCTCCTACGAGCAGTACTTC	CASISGVSYEQYF
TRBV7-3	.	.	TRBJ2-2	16	TGTGCCAGCAGCCGGTCGGACACTTCGAACACCGGGGAGCTGTTTTTT	CASSRSDTSNTGELFF
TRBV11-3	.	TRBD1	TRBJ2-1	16	TGTGCCAGCAGCTTAAGGACCGGGACAGGGTACAATGAGCAGTTCTTC	CASSLRTGTGYNEQFF
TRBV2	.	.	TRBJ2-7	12	TGTGCCAGCAAACTATCCTCCTACGAGCAGTACTTC	CASKLSSYEQYF
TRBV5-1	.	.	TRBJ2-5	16	TGCGCCAGCAGCTTGGGTAGTAGCTCCATCCGAGAGACCCAGTACTTC	CASSLGSSSIRETQYF
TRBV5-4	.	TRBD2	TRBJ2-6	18	TGTGCCAGCAGCAAAGCGGGGGCCTTACCCTCTGGGGCCAACGTCCTGACTTTC	CASSKAGALPSGANVLTF
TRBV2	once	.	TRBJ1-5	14	TGTGCCAGCAGTAGACAGCAAGGCAATCAGCCCCAGCATTTT	CASSRQQGNQPQHF
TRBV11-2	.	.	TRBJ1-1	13	TGTGCCAGCAGCCGGAACGGGGTTCCTGAAGCTTTCTTT	CASSRNGVPEAFF
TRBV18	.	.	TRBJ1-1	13	TGTGCCAGCTCACCTATCTCAGGGGAGTCGGCTTTCTTT	CASSPISGESAFF
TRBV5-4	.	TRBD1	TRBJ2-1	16	TGTGCCAGCAGCTTGGTGGGGACAGGGGTGGTCAATGAGCAGTTCTTC	CASSLVGTGVVNEQFF